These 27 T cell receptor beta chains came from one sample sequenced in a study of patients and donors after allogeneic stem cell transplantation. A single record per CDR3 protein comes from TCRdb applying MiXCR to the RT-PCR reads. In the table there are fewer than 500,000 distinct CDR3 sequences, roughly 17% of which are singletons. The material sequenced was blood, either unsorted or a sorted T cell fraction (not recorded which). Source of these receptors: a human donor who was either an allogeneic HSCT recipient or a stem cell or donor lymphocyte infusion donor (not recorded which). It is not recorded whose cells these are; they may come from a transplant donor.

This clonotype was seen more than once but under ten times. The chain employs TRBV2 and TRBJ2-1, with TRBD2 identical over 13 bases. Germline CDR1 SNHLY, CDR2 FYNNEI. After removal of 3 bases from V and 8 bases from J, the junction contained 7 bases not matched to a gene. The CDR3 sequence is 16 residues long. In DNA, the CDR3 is TGTGCCAGCAGTGAGAGACTAGCGGGAGGTATGGATGAGCAGTTCTTC. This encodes CASSERLAGGMDEQFF.

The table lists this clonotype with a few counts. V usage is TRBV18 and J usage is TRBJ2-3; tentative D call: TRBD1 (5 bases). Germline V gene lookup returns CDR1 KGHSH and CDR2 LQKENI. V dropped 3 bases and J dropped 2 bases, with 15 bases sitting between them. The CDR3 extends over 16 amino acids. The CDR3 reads CASSPTVKGATDTQYF. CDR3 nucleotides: TGTGCCAGCTCACCGACAGTGAAAGGGGCCACAGATACGCAGTATTTT.

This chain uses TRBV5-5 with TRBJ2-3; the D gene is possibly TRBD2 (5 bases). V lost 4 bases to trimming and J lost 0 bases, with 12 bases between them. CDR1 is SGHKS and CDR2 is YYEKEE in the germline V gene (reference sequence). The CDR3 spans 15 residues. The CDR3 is CASSPGRASTDTQYF. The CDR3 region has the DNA TGTGCCAGCAGCCCCGGGCGGGCTAGCACAGATACGCAGTATTTT.

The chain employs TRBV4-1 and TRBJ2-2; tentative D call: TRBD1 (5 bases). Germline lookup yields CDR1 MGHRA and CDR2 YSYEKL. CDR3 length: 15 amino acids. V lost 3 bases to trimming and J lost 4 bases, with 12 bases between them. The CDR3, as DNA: TGCGCCAGCAGCCATGAAGGACACCTCACCGGGGAGCTGTTTTTT. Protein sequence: CASSHEGHLTGELFF.

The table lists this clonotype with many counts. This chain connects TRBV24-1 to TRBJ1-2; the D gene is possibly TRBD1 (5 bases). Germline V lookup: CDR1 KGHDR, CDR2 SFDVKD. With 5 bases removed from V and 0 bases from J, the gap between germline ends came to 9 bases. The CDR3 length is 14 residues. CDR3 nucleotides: TGTGCCACCAGTGGAGGGACCGCTAACTATGGCTACACCTTC. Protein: CATSGGTANYGYTF.

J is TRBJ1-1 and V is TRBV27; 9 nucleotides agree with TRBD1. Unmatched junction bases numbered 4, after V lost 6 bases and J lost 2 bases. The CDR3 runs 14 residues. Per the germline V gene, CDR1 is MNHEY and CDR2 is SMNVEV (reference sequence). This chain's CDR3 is CASRKGQGNTEAFF. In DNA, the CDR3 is TGTGCCAGCAGGAAGGGACAGGGAAACACTGAAGCTTTCTTT.

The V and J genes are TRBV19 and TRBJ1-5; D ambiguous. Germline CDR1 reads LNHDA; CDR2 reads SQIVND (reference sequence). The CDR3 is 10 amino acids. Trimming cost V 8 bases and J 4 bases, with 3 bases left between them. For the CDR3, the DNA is TGTGCCAGTCCGAATCAGCCCCAGCATTTT. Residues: CASPNQPQHF.

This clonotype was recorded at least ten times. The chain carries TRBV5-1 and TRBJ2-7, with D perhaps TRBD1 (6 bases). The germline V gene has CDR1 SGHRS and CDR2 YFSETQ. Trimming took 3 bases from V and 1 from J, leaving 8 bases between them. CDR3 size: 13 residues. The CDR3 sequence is CASSSDSSYEQYF. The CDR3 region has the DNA TGCGCCAGCAGCTCGGACAGTTCCTACGAGCAGTACTTC.

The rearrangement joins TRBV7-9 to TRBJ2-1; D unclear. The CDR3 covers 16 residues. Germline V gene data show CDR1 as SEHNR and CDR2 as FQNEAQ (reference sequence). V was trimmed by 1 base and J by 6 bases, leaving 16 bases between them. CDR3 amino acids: CASSLVGRARANEQFF. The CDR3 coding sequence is TGTGCCAGCAGCTTAGTAGGAAGAGCTCGGGCCAATGAGCAGTTCTTC.

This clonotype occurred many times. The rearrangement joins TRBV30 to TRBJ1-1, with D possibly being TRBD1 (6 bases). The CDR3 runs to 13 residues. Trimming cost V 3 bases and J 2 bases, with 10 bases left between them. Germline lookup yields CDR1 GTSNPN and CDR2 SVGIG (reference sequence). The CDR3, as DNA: TGTGCCTGGAGGCGGACAGCCAACACTGAAGCTTTCTTT. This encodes CAWRRTANTEAFF.

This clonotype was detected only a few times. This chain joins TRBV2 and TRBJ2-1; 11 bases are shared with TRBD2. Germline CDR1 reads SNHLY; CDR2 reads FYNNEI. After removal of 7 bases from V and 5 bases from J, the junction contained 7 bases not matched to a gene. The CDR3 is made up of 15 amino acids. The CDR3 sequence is CASNLLAGVHNEQFF. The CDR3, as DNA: TGTGCCAGCAACCTACTAGCGGGAGTCCACAATGAGCAGTTCTTC.

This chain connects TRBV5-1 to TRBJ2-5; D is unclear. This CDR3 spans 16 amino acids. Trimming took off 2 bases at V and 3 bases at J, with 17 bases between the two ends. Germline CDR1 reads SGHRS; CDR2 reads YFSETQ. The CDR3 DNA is TGCGCCAGCAGCTTAGAGACTCGGCATGGGAAAGAGACCCAGTACTTC. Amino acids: CASSLETRHGKETQYF.

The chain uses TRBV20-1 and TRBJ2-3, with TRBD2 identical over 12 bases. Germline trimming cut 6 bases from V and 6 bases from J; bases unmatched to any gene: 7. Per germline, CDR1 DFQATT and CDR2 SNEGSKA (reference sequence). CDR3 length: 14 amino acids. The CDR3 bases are TGCAGTGCCCCGACTAGCGGGAGAGGGGATACGCAGTATTTT. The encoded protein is CSAPTSGRGDTQYF.

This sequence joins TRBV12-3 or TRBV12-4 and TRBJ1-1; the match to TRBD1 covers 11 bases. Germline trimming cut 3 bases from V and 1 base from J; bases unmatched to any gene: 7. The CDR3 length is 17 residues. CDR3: CASSLGTGGVPNTEAFF. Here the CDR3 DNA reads TGTGCCAGCAGTTTGGGGACAGGGGGGGTCCCGAACACTGAAGCTTTCTTT.

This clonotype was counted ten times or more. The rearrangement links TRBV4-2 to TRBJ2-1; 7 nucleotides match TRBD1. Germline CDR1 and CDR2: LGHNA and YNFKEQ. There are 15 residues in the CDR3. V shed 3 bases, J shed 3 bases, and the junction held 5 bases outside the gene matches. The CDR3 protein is CASSQKWDSYNEQFF. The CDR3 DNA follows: TGTGCCAGCAGCCAGAAATGGGACAGCTACAATGAGCAGTTCTTC.

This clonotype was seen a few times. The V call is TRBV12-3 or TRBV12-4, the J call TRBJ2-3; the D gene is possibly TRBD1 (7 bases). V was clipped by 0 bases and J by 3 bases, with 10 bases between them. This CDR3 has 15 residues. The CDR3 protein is CASSLAQGGTDTQYF. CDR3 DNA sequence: TGTGCCAGCAGTTTAGCTCAGGGGGGAACAGATACGCAGTATTTT.

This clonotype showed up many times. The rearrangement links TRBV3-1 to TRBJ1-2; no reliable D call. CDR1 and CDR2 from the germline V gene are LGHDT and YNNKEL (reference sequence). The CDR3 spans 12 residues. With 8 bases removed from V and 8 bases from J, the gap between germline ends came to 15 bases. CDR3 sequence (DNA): TGTGCCAGCGTTTCCAGTGGAGGGGGCTACACCTTC. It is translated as CASVSSGGGYTF.

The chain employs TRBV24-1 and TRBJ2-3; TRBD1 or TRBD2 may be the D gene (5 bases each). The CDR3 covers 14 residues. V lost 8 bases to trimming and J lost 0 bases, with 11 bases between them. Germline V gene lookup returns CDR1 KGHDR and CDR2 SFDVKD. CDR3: CATMGRDSTDTQYF. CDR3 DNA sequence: TGTGCCACCATGGGAAGGGACAGCACAGATACGCAGTATTTT.

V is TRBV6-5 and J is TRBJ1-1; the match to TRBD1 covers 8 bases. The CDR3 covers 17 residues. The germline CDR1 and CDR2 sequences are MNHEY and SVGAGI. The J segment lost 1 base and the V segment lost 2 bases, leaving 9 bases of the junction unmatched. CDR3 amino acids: CASSYPPRTGKNTEAFF. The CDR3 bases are TGTGCCAGCAGTTACCCGCCCCGGACAGGGAAGAACACTGAAGCTTTCTTT.

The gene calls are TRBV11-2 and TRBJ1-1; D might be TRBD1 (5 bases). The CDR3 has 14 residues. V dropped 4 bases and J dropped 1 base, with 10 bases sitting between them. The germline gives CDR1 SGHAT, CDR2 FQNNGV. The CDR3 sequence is CASSWDGGNTEAFF. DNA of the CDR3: TGTGCCAGCAGCTGGGACGGCGGGAACACTGAAGCTTTCTTT.

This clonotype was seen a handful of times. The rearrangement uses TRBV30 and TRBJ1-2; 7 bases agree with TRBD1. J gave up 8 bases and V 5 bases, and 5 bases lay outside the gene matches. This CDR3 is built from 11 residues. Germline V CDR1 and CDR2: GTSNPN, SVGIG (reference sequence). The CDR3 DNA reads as TGTGCCTGGTCTACAGGGGCCGGCTACACCTTC. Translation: CAWSTGAGYTF.

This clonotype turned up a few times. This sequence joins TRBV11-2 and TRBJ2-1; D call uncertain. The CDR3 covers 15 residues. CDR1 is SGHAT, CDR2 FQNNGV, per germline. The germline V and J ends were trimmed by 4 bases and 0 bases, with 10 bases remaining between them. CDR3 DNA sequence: TGTGCCAGCAGCTCCGGACCGCTCTCCTACAATGAGCAGTTCTTC. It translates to CASSSGPLSYNEQFF.

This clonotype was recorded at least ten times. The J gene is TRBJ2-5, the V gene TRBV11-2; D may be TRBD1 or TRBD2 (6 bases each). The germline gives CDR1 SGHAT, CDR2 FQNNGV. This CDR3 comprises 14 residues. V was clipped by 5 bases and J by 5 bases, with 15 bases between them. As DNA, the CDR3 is TGTGCCAGCAGCCTATGGGGGGCAGCGGAGACCCAGTACTTC. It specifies CASSLWGAAETQYF.

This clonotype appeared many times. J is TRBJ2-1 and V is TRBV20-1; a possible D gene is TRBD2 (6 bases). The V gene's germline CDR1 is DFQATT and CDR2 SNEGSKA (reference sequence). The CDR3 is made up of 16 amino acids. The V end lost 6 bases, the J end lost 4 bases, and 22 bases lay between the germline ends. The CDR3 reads CSAPPLGRQDYNEQFF. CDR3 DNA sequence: TGCAGTGCCCCCCCGCTGGGGAGGCAAGATTACAATGAGCAGTTCTTC.

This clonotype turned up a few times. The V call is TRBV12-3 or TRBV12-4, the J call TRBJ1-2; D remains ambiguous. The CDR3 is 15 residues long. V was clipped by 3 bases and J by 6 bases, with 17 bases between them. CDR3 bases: TGTGCCAGCAGTTTCCCCTCGGAAGGGATCCATGGCTACACCTTC. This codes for CASSFPSEGIHGYTF.

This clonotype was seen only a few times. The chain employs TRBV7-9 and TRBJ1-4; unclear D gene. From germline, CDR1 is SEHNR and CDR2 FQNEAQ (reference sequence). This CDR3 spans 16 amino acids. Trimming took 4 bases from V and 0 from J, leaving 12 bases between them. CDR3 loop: CASSSRTPTTNEKLFF. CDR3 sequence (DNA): TGTGCCAGCAGCTCAAGGACCCCAACAACTAATGAAAAACTGTTTTTT. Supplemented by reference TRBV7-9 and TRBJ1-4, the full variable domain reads DTGVSQNPRHKITKRGQNVTFRCDPISEHNRLYWYRQTLGQGPEFLTYFQNEAQLEKSRLLSDRFSAERPKGSFSTLEIQRTEQGDSAMYLCASSSRTPTTNEKLFFGSGTQLSVL.

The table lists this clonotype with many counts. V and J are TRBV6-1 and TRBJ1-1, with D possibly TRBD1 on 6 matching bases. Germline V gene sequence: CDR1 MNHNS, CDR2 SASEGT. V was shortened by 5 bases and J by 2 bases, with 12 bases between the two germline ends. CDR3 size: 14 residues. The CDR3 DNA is TGTGCCAGCAGTCAGGTCAGGGGTAACACTGAAGCTTTCTTT. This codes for CASSQVRGNTEAFF.